Below are 6 T cell receptor beta chains sequenced from a single sample in a study of cytomegalovirus exposure and HLA in healthy donors. Amplification used 60 Vbeta primers and 13 Jbeta primers. This table comes from immunoSEQ multiplex PCR, and its TCRdb copy is limited to in-frame clones, with some not included. The sample has roughly 200,000 clones, 78% seen once. Sequences were obtained from PBMCs. The receptors stem from a woman aged 30 to 39 in good health and CMV-seropositive.

The chain combines TRBV30 with TRBJ2-7; D is undetermined. The CDR3 contains 12 residues. The germline V gene has CDR1 GTSNPN and CDR2 SVGIG (reference sequence). The V end was cut by 2 bases, the J end by 3 bases, with 8 bases between. The DNA of the CDR3 is TGTGCCTGGAGTAGCGAAATCTACGAGCAGTACTTC. It codes for CAWSSEIYEQYF. The whole variable domain, filled in from reference TRBV30 and TRBJ2-7, reads SQTIHQWPATLVQPVGSPLSLECTVEGTSNPNLYWYRQAAGRGLQLLFYSVGIGQISSEVPQNLSASRPQDRQFILSSKKLLLSDSGFYLCAWSSEIYEQYFGPGTRLTVT.

The chain has TRBV30 and TRBJ1-5, with 9 bases matching TRBD1. CDR1 is GTSNPN and CDR2 is SVGIG in the germline V gene (reference sequence). V gave up 5 bases and J gave up 3 bases; unmatched junction bases: 2. The CDR3 loop spans 13 amino acids. The CDR3: CAWGTGTNQPQHF. The CDR3 coding sequence is TGTGCCTGGGGGACAGGGACCAATCAGCCCCAGCATTTT. Full variable domain (remainder filled in from reference TRBV30 and TRBJ1-5): SQTIHQWPATLVQPVGSPLSLECTVEGTSNPNLYWYRQAAGRGLQLLFYSVGIGQISSEVPQNLSASRPQDRQFILSSKKLLLSDSGFYLCAWGTGTNQPQHFGDGTRLSIL.

This chain links TRBV5-1 with TRBJ1-3; D may be TRBD1 (6 bases). Deletions cut 0 bases from V and 4 bases from J, with 11 bases between. The germline V gene encodes CDR1 SGHRS and CDR2 YFSETQ. The length of the CDR3 is 15 residues. The DNA for the CDR3 is TGCGCCAGCAGCTTGGAGGGGGAATTCGGAAACACCATATATTTT. Amino acid sequence: CASSLEGEFGNTIYF.

V is TRBV5-1 and J is TRBJ1-4; possible D gene TRBD1, 6 bases. V was shortened by 4 bases and J by 1 base, with 14 bases between the two germline ends. The CDR3 extends over 16 amino acids. The V gene's germline CDR1 is SGHRS and CDR2 YFSETQ. The CDR3 loop is CASSTTPQGTNEKLFF. The CDR3 DNA sequence: TGCGCCAGCAGCACCACCCCACAGGGAACTAATGAAAAACTGTTTTTT.

The chain employs TRBV15 and TRBJ2-1; D gene uncertain. V was shortened by 9 bases and J by 8 bases, with 20 bases between the two germline ends. Germline CDR1 reads LNHNV; CDR2 reads YYDKDF (reference sequence). The CDR3 totals 14 residues. This CDR3 reads CATARNHISYEQFF. The CDR3 bases are TGTGCCACGGCCCGCAACCATATATCATATGAGCAGTTCTTC.

V is TRBV4-2 and J is TRBJ2-6; D possibly corresponds to TRBD1 (5 bases). This CDR3 comprises 17 residues. Trimming took off 1 base at V and 1 base at J, with 11 bases between the two ends. The germline V gene encodes CDR1 LGHNA and CDR2 YNFKEQ. CDR3 loop: CASSQAESGSGANVLTF. DNA for the CDR3: TGTGCCAGCAGCCAAGCGGAATCAGGGTCTGGGGCCAACGTCCTGACTTTC.